This T cell receptor beta chain was identified in a study of tumor-infiltrating lymphocytes in primary liver carcinoma (dated by TCRdb to about 2017). Regarding the complete study: The five patients, three men and two women aged 30 to 69 years, had hepatocellular carcinoma (four) or combined HCC and intrahepatic cholangiocarcinoma (one). Tumors of the five patients were stage T1-T3 N0M0 with maximum diameters of about 4.2 to 11 cm. Samples yielded roughly 3.65 to 7.13 million productive TCRbeta reads; read depth did not differ significantly between tissue types. Across five regions of each liver tumor, along with adjacent normal tissue and blood, the study brought together TCRbeta repertoire sequencing, expression microarrays and whole-exome sequencing. TCRbeta repertoire sequencing covered some 35 specimens from 5 patients: 25 tumor regions, 5 adjacent noncancerous liver tissues and 5 peripheral blood samples. Agilent mRNA microarray profiling was performed on the 25 tumor region samples to relate TCRbeta repertoire diversity to the local molecular phenotype. Technical replicate repertoires showed high reproducibility, with mean shared-clone rates roughly 0.89 and correlation coefficients above 0.95.

A constant-region primer and ProtoScript II reverse transcriptase were used to reverse-transcribe TCRbeta-specific cDNA from roughly 0.5 ug total RNA. The TCRbeta libraries were prepared through three rounds of nested multiplex PCR following a slightly modified ARM-PCR procedure. The first two PCR rounds used multiplex TRBV1-TRBV30 forward primers with a Cbeta reverse primer, each for approximately 10 cycles. A final 25-cycle PCR with Deep VentR polymerase added sample barcodes and Illumina adapters. Before sequencing, amplicons between 200 and 500 bp were purified from gel using a QIAquick gel extraction kit. The TCRbeta amplicons were sequenced with 250-bp paired-end reads on an Illumina HiSeq 2500. In the original analysis: Quality trimming of reads was performed with Trimmomatic v0.33, and paired reads were merged with FLASH v1.2.11 so that full CDR3 sequences could be recovered. V, D and J germline segments were assigned to the rearranged TCRbeta sequences by MiGEC v1.2.1b. Clonotype statistics and Shannon-Wiener diversity indices were computed with VDJtools v1.0.0. To reduce sampling bias, subsequent analyses other than the diversity analysis used only the 250 most abundant clonotypes in each sample. The raw public reads went through TCRdb reprocessing: fastp at Q25, MiXCR clone calling, in-frame beta chains kept. Rows matching on CDR3 protein sequence are summarized as one entry with the most common DNA and genes. Clone size and V and J calls follow TCRdb, not the original study. The sample contains around 70,000 distinct CDR3 sequences, more than 60% of them found a single time. In total, the top ten clones hold around a quarter of the sample.

On the study overall, not on this receptor specifically: Because the samples were bulk and unsorted, CD4+ and CD8+ T cell repertoires could not be compared. A significantly larger repertoire fraction was made up by the top 250 clones in tumors than in blood (p = 0.039). Because only the TCR beta chain was sequenced and unpaired alpha chains were not captured, true repertoire diversity is likely underestimated. The study included only four to six patients, and the authors note findings should be validated in a larger study. Pairs of tumor regions showed greater repertoire overlap (mean about 36%) than tumor-adjacent pairs (about 17%) or tumor-blood pairs (approximately 15%), which is consistent with antigen-driven expansion. Only roughly 7-24% of top clones appeared in all five regions of a tumor, which suggests that tumor-infiltrating T cells are spatially heterogeneous.

A word on this clonotype: The target of this receptor is not known. Within one base of it there is no much larger clone, and no base qualities were kept.

Total RNA and DNA were co-extracted from around 18-30 mg of bulk tissue with the AllPrep DNA/RNA mini kit, without cell sorting. Between late 2015 and March 2016, roughly five patients in China with histopathologically diagnosed primary liver carcinoma had surgical resection. At the time of sampling, the patients were treatment-naive and had chronic HBV infection. Five spatially separated regions were sampled per tumor: superior, inferior, left-lateral and right-lateral poles, plus the tumor centre. Histological examination found more than 80% viable tumor cells in every tumor sample. Pieces of fresh tumor and adjacent tissue were cut in half, with one half kept in RNAlater at -80 degrees C and the other half sent for histology. The CDR3, cysteine through phenylalanine, is 17 amino acids long. Here the CDR3 DNA is all that survives: 51 bases in frame from base 1. Germline trimming amounts to 5 bases on V and 5 bases on J, with 16 as the count of junction bases outside the gene matches. As encoded in the germline V gene, CDR1 is MNHEY while CDR2 is SVGAGI.

The sequenced sample was liver tumor tissue from sampling region 4. According to the study, the label for this sample's cell subset or site signals: tumor region T4, right-lateral pole. This sequence originates from a man aged 35-49 years with primary liver carcinoma and hepatitis B virus infection. This sequence uses TRBV6-5 and TRBJ2-7; TRBD2 fits 9 bases in the junction. The CDR3 region has the sequence CASSHAETAGGGDEQYF. At the DNA level, the sequence is TGTGCCAGCAGTCACGCGGAGACAGCGGGAGGCGGGGACGAGCAGTACTTC.